The 14 T cell receptor beta chains below come from one sample, sequenced in a study of blood T cell repertoires in COVID-19. Measured with immunoSEQ multiplex PCR; TCRdb has only the in-frame clones, and not every one. The top ten hold 1.3% of the sample, which has 200,000 to 250,000 clones, more than 80% seen once. Sequenced: peripheral blood. The receptors stem from a woman in her 30s with COVID-19, enrolled during active disease.

There are a few counts of this clone. This sequence joins TRBV25-1 and TRBJ2-7; 9 bases are a match to TRBD1. The germline gives CDR1 MGHDK, CDR2 SYGVNS. The CDR3 runs 16 residues. The V gene end was trimmed by 3 bases and the J gene end by 5 bases; junction bases not matched to a gene: 11. The CDR3 bases are TGTGCCAGCAGTGACGACCTACAGGGGGCCCCCCACGAGCAGTACTTC. Its translation: CASSDDLQGAPHEQYF.

The V gene is TRBV5-6, the J gene TRBJ1-2; 8 bases fit TRBD1. Per the germline V gene, CDR1 is SGHDT and CDR2 is YYEEEE. The CDR3 sequence is 15 residues long. The V gene end was trimmed by 2 bases and the J gene end by 4 bases; junction bases not matched to a gene: 7. CDR3: CASSFLQTGAYGYTF. DNA of the CDR3: TGTGCCAGCAGCTTTTTACAGACAGGGGCCTATGGCTACACCTTC.

This chain uses TRBV9 with TRBJ2-7, with TRBD2 matching 8 bases. Germline-derived CDR1 and CDR2 are SGDLS and YYNGEE. This CDR3 region has 16 residues. Germline trimming cut 0 bases from V and 1 base from J; bases unmatched to any gene: 6. CDR3 protein: CASSVETGGPSYEQYF. The CDR3 coding sequence is TGTGCCAGCAGCGTAGAGACGGGAGGGCCGTCCTACGAGCAGTACTTC.

The table lists this clone with a few counts. The chain recombines TRBV7-9 with TRBJ1-1; D not resolved. This CDR3 spans 11 amino acids. Germline CDR1 is SEHNR and CDR2 is FQNEAQ (reference sequence). V lost 4 bases to trimming and J lost 8 bases, with 8 bases between them. Here the CDR3 reads CASSSAREAFF. As DNA, the CDR3 is TGTGCCAGCAGCTCCGCTAGGGAAGCTTTCTTT.

The chain joins TRBV5-4 to TRBJ2-3, with a weak D call TRBD2 (5 bases). Trimming pared 2 bases from V and 1 base from J, leaving 11 bases between. Germline CDR1 and CDR2: SGHNT and YYREEE (reference sequence). CDR3 length equals 15 residues. The CDR3 coding sequence is TGTGCCAGCAGCTTACGGTTGAGGGGCACAGATACGCAGTATTTT. Translation gives CASSLRLRGTDTQYF. Supplemented by reference TRBV5-4 and TRBJ2-3, the full variable domain reads ETGVTQSPTHLIKTRGQQVTLRCSSQSGHNTVSWYQQALGQGPQFIFQYYREEENGRGNFPPRFSGLQFPNYSSELNVNALELDDSALYLCASSLRLRGTDTQYFGPGTRLTVL.

J is TRBJ1-2 and V is TRBV19; 9 bases agree with TRBD1. With V trimmed by 1 base and J by 2 bases, 5 bases remained unmatched. CDR3 length: 16 amino acids. Germline loops: CDR1 LNHDA, CDR2 SQIVND (reference sequence). CDR3 in amino acids: CASSIVGTGKNYGYTF. CDR3 bases: TGTGCCAGTAGTATAGTGGGGACAGGGAAGAACTATGGCTACACCTTC.

This clone came up a few times. This sequence joins TRBV7-2 and TRBJ2-7; D ambiguous. This CDR3 region has 12 residues. Germline assignment: CDR1 SGHTA and CDR2 FQGNSA. Between the trimmed V and J ends, which lost 5 bases and 0 bases, there was a span of 5 bases. In DNA form, the CDR3 reads TGTGCCAGCAGCCCTTTCTCCTACGAGCAGTACTTC. Protein product: CASSPFSYEQYF.

The chain uses TRBV18 and TRBJ2-1; possible D gene TRBD2, 6 bases. Germline CDR1 KGHSH, CDR2 LQKENI. This CDR3 comprises 15 residues. The germline V and J ends were trimmed by 4 bases and 1 base, with 11 bases remaining between them. CDR3 DNA: TGTGCCAGCTCACTCGGGGGTCCTTCCTACAATGAGCAGTTCTTC. Translated, it gives CASSLGGPSYNEQFF.

This clone was seen a single time. The chain is built from TRBV12-5 and TRBJ1-2, with 8 bases lining up with TRBD1. Germline lookup yields CDR1 LGHNT and CDR2 FRNRAP. The CDR3 covers 14 residues. Trimming at V came to 5 bases and at J to 4 bases, leaving 6 bases not matched to a gene. As DNA, the CDR3 is TGTGCTAGTGGTCCGCCCGGGACAGGCTATGGCTACACCTTC. Residues: CASGPPGTGYGYTF.

The chain carries TRBV18 and TRBJ2-5; no clear D. Trimming cost V 0 bases and J 1 base, with 6 bases left between them. The CDR3 is 14 residues long. The germline gives CDR1 KGHSH, CDR2 LQKENI. CDR3 coding DNA: TGTGCCAGCTCACCACCGTACGGCCAAGAGACCCAGTACTTC. This sequence encodes CASSPPYGQETQYF. Full variable domain (rest looked up from reference TRBV18 and TRBJ2-5): NAGVMQNPRHLVRRRGQEARLRCSPMKGHSHVYWYRQLPEEGLKFMVYLQKENIIDESGMPKERFSAEFPKEGPSILRIQQVVRGDSAAYFCASSPPYGQETQYFGPGTRLLVL.

The chain couples TRBV3-1 (or the pseudogene TRBV3-2) to TRBJ2-7; 12 bases align to TRBD2. V shed 4 bases and J 3 bases; nucleotides not matched to a gene: 1. CDR1 and CDR2 (germline): LGHDT, YNNKEL (reference sequence). The CDR3 is 14 residues long. The CDR3 DNA is TGTGCCAGCAGCCGGACTAGCGGGAACTACGAGCAGTACTTC. As protein: CASSRTSGNYEQYF.

The rearrangement uses TRBV11-2 and TRBJ2-5; TRBD1 agrees at 8 bases. Trimming at V came to 5 bases and at J to 3 bases, leaving 8 bases not matched to a gene. This CDR3 comprises 15 residues. Germline V gene data show CDR1 as SGHAT and CDR2 as FQNNGV. The DNA of the CDR3 is TGTGCCAGCAGCCTGGACAGGGTGGGAAAAGAGACCCAGTACTTC. Its translation is CASSLDRVGKETQYF.

The chain has TRBV30 and TRBJ2-7, with unresolved D. The V gene lost 0 bases and the J gene lost 3 bases, with 3 bases spanning the gap. CDR3 length: 11 amino acids. From germline, CDR1 is GTSNPN and CDR2 SVGIG (reference sequence). CDR3 bases: TGTGCCTGGAGTGTGAGCTACGAGCAGTACTTC. Its protein is CAWSVSYEQYF. Drawing the rest from reference TRBV30 and TRBJ2-7, the complete variable domain is SQTIHQWPATLVQPVGSPLSLECTVEGTSNPNLYWYRQAAGRGLQLLFYSVGIGQISSEVPQNLSASRPQDRQFILSSKKLLLSDSGFYLCAWSVSYEQYFGPGTRLTVT.

The chain uses TRBV5-1 and TRBJ1-2; TRBD1 matches 7 bases. Per the germline V gene, CDR1 is SGHRS and CDR2 is YFSETQ. J gave up 4 bases and V 0 bases, and 0 bases lay outside the gene matches. The CDR3 runs to 13 residues. The CDR3 reads CASSLEGAYGYTF. For the CDR3, the DNA is TGCGCCAGCAGCTTGGAGGGGGCCTATGGCTACACCTTC.